A single sample is the source of the 13 T cell receptor beta chains below, sequenced in a study of blood T cell repertoires in COVID-19. Here immunoSEQ multiplex PCR was the method, and the copy in TCRdb shows in-frame clones only, minus some. Among 210,000 or so clones listed, around 83% were seen once. The sequenced sample consisted of peripheral blood. The receptors originated from a middle-aged man with active or convalescent COVID-19.

The V call is TRBV19, the J call TRBJ1-5; perhaps TRBD1 as D (5 bases). In germline, CDR1 is LNHDA, CDR2 SQIVND (reference sequence). The CDR3 spans 13 residues. Trimming stripped 7 bases from V and 10 bases from J, with 17 bases between. The chain's CDR3 is CASKAGPRDPQHF. In nucleotides, the CDR3 is TGTGCCAGTAAGGCGGGACCTAGGGACCCCCAGCATTTT.

The V call is TRBV4-2, the J call TRBJ1-6; tentative D call: TRBD1 (6 bases). This CDR3 is 18 amino acids long. Trimming cost V 0 bases and J 7 bases, with 19 bases left between them. Germline V gene sequence: CDR1 LGHNA, CDR2 YNFKEQ. Here the CDR3 DNA reads TGTGCCAGCAGCCAAGATCTTCTCGGACAGTTAATCAATTCACCCCTCCACTTT. Amino acids: CASSQDLLGQLINSPLHF.

This chain links TRBV3-1 (or the pseudogene TRBV3-2) with TRBJ1-5, with no clear D. The germline V and J ends were trimmed by 6 bases and 2 bases, with 11 bases remaining between them. Germline CDR1 reads LGHDT; CDR2 reads YNNKEL (reference sequence). CDR3 length equals 14 residues. CDR3 coding DNA: TGTGCCAGCAGACGGGGTTGGGGCAATCAGCCCCAGCATTTT. The encoded protein is CASRRGWGNQPQHF.

This clone was recorded once. The J gene is TRBJ1-1, the V gene TRBV2; TRBD1 might be the D (6 bases). Trimming cost V 7 bases and J 1 base, with 13 bases left between them. The germline V gene has CDR1 SNHLY and CDR2 FYNNEI. The CDR3 loop spans 14 amino acids. The chain's CDR3 is CASIRQGTNTEAFF. The CDR3 DNA follows: TGTGCCAGCATAAGGCAGGGGACGAACACTGAAGCTTTCTTT.

The table lists this clone with a few counts. The chain has TRBV15 and TRBJ1-6; 9 nucleotides align to TRBD1. The germline V gene has CDR1 LNHNV and CDR2 YYDKDF (reference sequence). This CDR3 is 16 amino acids long. Germline trimming cut 3 bases from V and 1 base from J; bases unmatched to any gene: 1. CDR3 region: CATSSGQGSYNSPLHF. In DNA, the CDR3 is TGTGCCACCAGCAGTGGACAGGGGTCCTATAATTCACCCCTCCACTTT.

The chain employs TRBV5-1 and TRBJ1-5; D possibly corresponds to TRBD1 (6 bases). V dropped 1 base and J dropped 5 bases, with 10 bases sitting between them. Germline-derived CDR1 and CDR2 are SGHRS and YFSETQ. CDR3 length: 14 residues. CDR3 nucleotides: TGCGCCAGCAGCTTGATAGGGGGGGATCAGCCCCAGCATTTT. Its translation is CASSLIGGDQPQHF.

This clone showed up just a few times. The chain employs TRBV4-1 and TRBJ2-1; TRBD2 aligns across 12 bases. Per the germline V gene, CDR1 is MGHRA and CDR2 is YSYEKL. This CDR3 has 17 amino acids. Trimming cost V 0 bases and J 6 bases; bases outside gene matches: 6. DNA for the CDR3: TGCGCCAGCAGCCAAGAAGCCTCTAGCGGGGGGGGCAATGAGCAGTTCTTC. It specifies CASSQEASSGGGNEQFF.

The rearrangement uses TRBV18 and TRBJ2-7; D unclear. Trimming shortened V by 3 bases and J by 0 bases, and 6 bases separated the two germline ends. CDR3 length: 13 residues. Looked up from germline, CDR1 is KGHSH and CDR2 is LQKENI. The DNA of the CDR3 is TGTGCCAGCTCACCTTCGAGCTCCTACGAGCAGTACTTC. This sequence encodes CASSPSSSYEQYF.

V gene TRBV5-6 combines with J gene TRBJ2-1; TRBD2 matches at 9 bases. The V gene end was trimmed by 4 bases and the J gene end by 10 bases; junction bases not matched to a gene: 6. The CDR3 loop spans 13 amino acids. CDR1 is SGHDT and CDR2 is YYEEEE in the germline V gene. The CDR3 reads CASSDGTSREQFF. The CDR3 DNA reads as TGTGCCAGCAGCGACGGGACTAGCCGAGAGCAGTTCTTC.

This chain connects TRBV27 to TRBJ1-5; 9 positions match TRBD1. The CDR3 has 15 amino acids. The V segment lost 7 bases and the J segment 9 bases; nucleotides outside the gene matches: 13. Germline V gene data show CDR1 as MNHEY and CDR2 as SMNVEV (reference sequence). In nucleotides, the CDR3 is TGTGCCAGCACCCCGGGACAGGGCACGAGCTGGCCCCAGCATTTT. Protein: CASTPGQGTSWPQHF.

The rearrangement joins TRBV5-8 to TRBJ1-2; TRBD1 is a possible D gene (5 bases). CDR1 SGHTS and CDR2 YDEGEE come from the germline V gene. The CDR3 has 13 amino acids. V gave up 6 bases and J gave up 6 bases, with 15 bases separating them. The CDR3 loop reads CASTRSRAHGYTF. Written as DNA, the CDR3 is TGTGCCAGCACCCGTTCCAGGGCCCATGGCTACACCTTC.

V and J are TRBV2 and TRBJ2-5, with D perhaps matching TRBD2 (5 bases). Trimming removed 7 bases from V and 4 bases from J, with 19 bases in between. Looked up from germline, CDR1 is SNHLY and CDR2 is FYNNEI. CDR3 length: 15 amino acids. The CDR3 nucleotides read TGTGCCAGCATTGTGAAGGCCTGGGCGGGAGAGACCCAGTACTTC. The encoded protein is CASIVKAWAGETQYF.

CDR3 in DNA: TGTGCCAGCTCACCAAAGGGACAGGGGCCACCTGACGAGCAGTACTTC. Amino acids: CASSPKGQGPPDEQYF. The chain employs TRBV18 and TRBJ2-7; 10 nucleotides align to TRBD1. J lost 5 bases, V lost 2 bases, and 9 bases had no gene match. This CDR3 is built from 16 residues. The germline gives CDR1 KGHSH, CDR2 LQKENI.